A selection of T cell receptor beta chains follows, all from one sample in a study of blood T cell repertoires in COVID-19. Clones were sequenced by immunoSEQ multiplex PCR, and TCRdb holds only the in-frame ones, with some missing. The sample lists approximately 250,000 clones; about 86% were seen once. The specimen sequenced was PBMCs or T cells enriched from blood (not recorded which). Every receptor here comes from a man in his thirties or forties with acute COVID-19. CDR3s include the opening cysteine and the closing phenylalanine or tryptophan. The D gene is left open where the match is weak. The size field is filled for only some rows; it gives once, few, many or a size class.

J gene,CDR3 length,V gene,D gene,clone size,CDR3 protein,CDR3 DNA
TRBJ1-5,16,TRBV3-1/TRBV3-2,NA,NA,CASSQGMGRRNQPQHF,TGTGCCAGCAGCCAAGGAATGGGGCGGAGAAATCAGCCCCAGCATTTT
TRBJ2-3,14,TRBV4-1,TRBD2,NA,CASGGGARTDTQYF,TGCGCCAGCGGGGGAGGGGCCCGCACAGATACGCAGTATTTT
TRBJ2-4,16,TRBV7-8,TRBD2,many,CASSPAGGGAKNIQYF,TGTGCCAGCAGCCCGGCGGGGGGAGGCGCCAAAAACATTCAGTACTTC
TRBJ2-1,12,TRBV27,NA,NA,CASSLGQGKQFF,TGTGCCAGCAGTTTGGGGCAGGGCAAGCAGTTCTTC
TRBJ2-3,20,TRBV28,NA,NA,CASSLLGTGASGGLADTQYF,TGTGCCAGCAGTTTATTGGGGACAGGGGCGAGCGGGGGGCTCGCAGATACGCAGTATTTT
TRBJ1-1,19,TRBV18,NA,NA,CASSPRGRAANASNTEAFF,TGTGCCAGCTCACCGAGGGGGAGGGCTGCCAATGCCTCGAACACTGAAGCTTTCTTT
TRBJ1-2,15,TRBV5-6,NA,NA,CASSSRDTRVHGYTF,TGTGCCAGCAGCTCCCGGGACACAAGGGTTCATGGCTACACCTTC
TRBJ2-3,15,TRBV10-3,NA,NA,CAISESREGTDTQYF,TGTGCCATCAGTGAGTCGAGGGAGGGCACAGATACGCAGTATTTT
TRBJ2-1,11,TRBV6-5,TRBD2,NA,CASRVAGEQFF,TGTGCCAGCCGGGTAGCGGGTGAGCAGTTCTTC
TRBJ2-3,15,TRBV6-5,NA,NA,CASSSGGGNTDTQYF,TGTGCCAGCAGCTCCGGAGGCGGGAATACAGATACGCAGTATTTT
TRBJ2-6,17,TRBV7-9,NA,NA,CASSLISRTTGANVLTF,TGTGCCAGCAGCCTCATATCACGGACAACTGGGGCCAACGTCCTGACTTTC
TRBJ2-4,13,TRBV6-5,NA,NA,CASCESGAAFQYF,TGTGCCAGCTGCGAGTCAGGGGCGGCCTTTCAGTACTTC
TRBJ2-1,14,TRBV7-6,NA,NA,CASSSRAGYNEQFF,TGTGCCAGCAGTTCCCGAGCGGGTTACAATGAGCAGTTCTTC
TRBJ1-3,14,TRBV5-6,TRBD1,NA,CASSSTGGRNTIYF,TGTGCCAGCAGCTCCACAGGGGGCAGAAACACCATATATTTT
TRBJ2-5,14,TRBV2,NA,NA,CASSVETPQVTQYF,TGTGCCAGCAGTGTCGAGACTCCCCAAGTGACCCAGTACTTC
TRBJ1-2,15,TRBV18,NA,NA,CASSSWGDNSVGYTF,TGTGCCAGCTCCTCGTGGGGGGATAATTCCGTCGGCTACACCTTC
TRBJ2-3,14,TRBV19,NA,NA,CASSTPNRINTQYF,TGTGCCAGTAGTACCCCTAACCGAATCAATACGCAGTATTTT
TRBJ2-1,17,TRBV24-1,TRBD2,NA,CATSAASGANSYNEQFF,TGTGCCACCAGTGCCGCTAGCGGGGCCAACTCCTACAATGAGCAGTTCTTC
TRBJ1-5,14,TRBV24-1,TRBD1,NA,CATRGQGGSSTQHF,TGTGCCACCCGCGGACAGGGGGGTTCCTCGACCCAGCATTTT
TRBJ1-3,15,TRBV28,NA,few,CASSRAPSSGNTIYF,TGTGCCAGCAGTCGCGCCCCGAGCTCTGGAAACACCATATATTTT
TRBJ2-5,18,TRBV19,NA,NA,CASSIPPLRGALQETQYF,TGTGCCAGTAGTATCCCACCACTCCGGGGGGCCCTACAAGAGACCCAGTACTTC
TRBJ1-1,14,TRBV7-9,NA,NA,CASSRDGTRTEAFF,TGTGCCAGCAGTCGGGACGGGACAAGGACTGAAGCTTTCTTT
TRBJ2-6,15,TRBV3-1/TRBV3-2,NA,NA,CASSQDVLGANVLTF,TGTGCCAGCAGCCAAGATGTCCTCGGGGCCAACGTCCTGACTTTC
TRBJ2-2,15,TRBV11-2,TRBD2,NA,CASTPSGANTGELFF,TGTGCCAGCACCCCTAGCGGGGCGAACACCGGGGAGCTGTTTTTT
TRBJ2-6,19,TRBV27,NA,NA,CASSLSPIQWRAGANVLTF,TGTGCCAGCAGTTTATCCCCGATTCAGTGGAGAGCTGGGGCCAACGTCCTGACTTTC
TRBJ1-2,17,TRBV27,NA,NA,CASTSLGRAGEYYGYTF,TGTGCCAGCACCTCACTAGGCAGGGCGGGAGAATACTATGGCTACACCTTC
TRBJ1-6,13,TRBV5-1,NA,NA,CASSWERNSPLHF,TGCGCCAGCAGCTGGGAGAGGAATTCACCCCTCCACTTT
TRBJ2-2,14,TRBV10-1,TRBD2,few,CASRPGGRTGELFF,TGCGCCAGCAGACCGGGGGGGCGAACCGGGGAGCTGTTTTTT
TRBJ1-6,16,TRBV5-4,TRBD1,NA,CASSPLPDRANSPLHF,TGTGCCAGCAGCCCACTACCCGACAGGGCTAATTCACCCCTCCACTTT
TRBJ1-2,16,TRBV11-3,TRBD1,few,CASSQNLGQAHYGYTF,TGTGCCAGCAGCCAAAACCTCGGACAGGCCCACTATGGCTACACCTTC
TRBJ1-2,11,TRBV6-1,NA,NA,CASSDGQGYTF,TGTGCCAGCAGTGATGGTCAGGGCTACACCTTC
TRBJ2-1,15,TRBV6-5,TRBD2,few,CASTGLAGSYNEQFF,TGTGCCAGCACCGGACTAGCGGGCTCCTACAATGAGCAGTTCTTC
TRBJ2-3,16,TRBV14,TRBD1,once,CASSTSSGTVISPQYF,TGTGCCAGCAGCACCTCCTCCGGGACAGTCATTTCCCCGCAGTATTTT
TRBJ1-4,15,TRBV18,NA,NA,CASSPSTGTGEKLFF,TGTGCCAGCTCACCCTCTACAGGGACGGGGGAAAAACTGTTTTTT
TRBJ1-6,15,TRBV6-1,NA,NA,CASSEAGAGASPLHF,TGTGCCAGCAGTGAAGCGGGGGCTGGGGCTTCACCCCTCCACTTT
TRBJ2-3,15,TRBV14,TRBD1,once,CASSLGTGGVDTQYF,TGTGCCAGCAGCCTTGGGACAGGGGGTGTAGATACGCAGTATTTT
TRBJ2-1,19,TRBV12-2,NA,NA,CASRLTSGRPPNSYNEQFF,TGTGCAAGTCGCCTTACTAGCGGGAGACCCCCCAACTCCTACAATGAGCAGTTCTTC
TRBJ1-5,18,TRBV10-2,NA,few,CASSDPAGAAGNNQPQHF,TGCGCCAGCAGTGATCCCGCAGGGGCGGCAGGGAACAATCAGCCCCAGCATTTT
TRBJ1-4,16,TRBV10-3,NA,NA,CAISGRDGATNEKLFF,TGTGCCATCAGTGGCCGCGACGGAGCAACTAATGAAAAACTGTTTTTT